A selection of T cell receptor beta chains follows, all from one sample in a study of neoadjuvant nivolumab and ipilimumab in lung cancer. Clones were sequenced by immunoSEQ multiplex PCR, and TCRdb holds only the in-frame ones, with some missing. The data hold 20,000 or so clones, with around three quarters observed a single time. This specimen was tumor tissue, taken after neoadjuvant nivolumab, alone or with ipilimumab, at or shortly before surgery. The source of these receptors is an adult with non-small cell lung cancer. Each CDR3 is given with its conserved first and last residue. D genes are given only for firm matches. Rows give clone size only sometimes, using once, few, many, or a class for an expanded clone.

>TRBJ1-1|TRBV7-8|NA|NA
CASSPDGLNTEAFF
TGTGCCAGCAGCCCTGACGGGCTCAACACTGAAGCTTTCTTT
>TRBJ1-3|TRBV14|NA|NA
CASSQDYGRSGNTIYF
TGTGCCAGCAGCCAAGATTATGGACGCTCTGGAAACACCATATATTTT
>TRBJ1-5|TRBV5-5|NA|NA
CASSPGGFSNQPQHF
TGTGCCAGCAGCCCGGGGGGTTTTAGCAATCAGCCCCAGCATTTT
>TRBJ1-5|TRBV25-1|NA|NA
CASSGPSGSYSNQPQHF
TGTGCCAGCAGTGGTCCATCGGGGTCCTATAGCAATCAGCCCCAGCATTTT
>TRBJ1-3|TRBV7-2|NA|TRBD1
CASSRDRAAGNTIYF
TGTGCCAGCAGCCGCGACAGGGCGGCTGGAAACACCATATATTTT
>TRBJ2-1|TRBV6-5|NA|NA
CASSFERGQSYNEQFF
TGTGCCAGCAGTTTTGAGCGGGGACAGTCCTACAATGAGCAGTTCTTC
>TRBJ1-1|TRBV6-5|few|NA
CASRATLGAFF
TGTGCCAGCAGGGCAACACTGGGAGCTTTCTTT
>TRBJ2-2|TRBV7-8|NA|NA
CASSYDYTGELFF
TGTGCCAGCAGCTACGACTACACCGGGGAGCTGTTTTTT
>TRBJ2-1|TRBV18|once|TRBD2
CASSTLGGGVYNEQFF
TGTGCCAGCTCAACCCTCGGCGGGGGGGTCTACAATGAGCAGTTCTTC
>TRBJ1-2|TRBV15|NA|TRBD1
CATSSNVDRLYGYTF
TGTGCCACCAGCTCTAATGTGGACAGGCTGTATGGCTACACCTTC
>TRBJ1-5|TRBV30|NA|NA
CAWSTISNQPQHF
TGTGCCTGGAGCACTATTAGCAATCAGCCCCAGCATTTT
>TRBJ2-5|TRBV18|NA|NA
CASSYDTGTQYF
TGTGCCAGCTCATATGATACAGGGACCCAGTACTTC
>TRBJ1-1|TRBV7-3|few|NA
CASSLSDKREAFF
TGTGCCAGCAGCTTATCTGATAAAAGGGAAGCTTTCTTT
>TRBJ2-7|TRBV4-2|few|NA
CASSVRDTYEQYF
TGTGCCAGCAGCGTACGGGACACCTACGAGCAGTACTTC
>TRBJ1-1|TRBV7-8|NA|NA
CASSLQAKLEAFF
TGTGCCAGCAGCTTACAAGCTAAATTAGAAGCTTTCTTT
>TRBJ2-1|TRBV6-1|NA|NA
CASRDRGGANNEQFF
TGTGCCAGCAGGGATAGGGGGGGAGCAAACAATGAGCAGTTCTTC
>TRBJ2-2|TRBV4-1|few|NA
CASSQRADPNTGELFF
TGCGCCAGCAGCCAAAGAGCGGACCCGAACACCGGGGAGCTGTTTTTT
>TRBJ1-5|TRBV5-6|NA|NA
CASSSGRDQPQHF
TGTGCCAGCAGCTCGGGCCGGGATCAGCCCCAGCATTTT
>TRBJ2-7|TRBV6-1|NA|TRBD2
CASIAGTSGSYEQYF
TGTGCCAGCATTGCAGGGACTAGCGGCTCCTACGAGCAGTACTTC
>TRBJ1-2|TRBV2|NA|TRBD1
CASSGSRDRGFYGYTF
TGTGCCAGCAGTGGTTCCCGGGACAGGGGTTTTTATGGCTACACCTTC
>TRBJ2-1|TRBV7-3|NA|TRBD2
CASSFQAGVYNEQFF
TGTGCCAGCAGCTTCCAGGCGGGAGTCTACAATGAGCAGTTCTTC
>TRBJ2-7|TRBV2|NA|NA
CASTPDDVAGEQYF
TGTGCCAGCACCCCGGATGATGTGGCGGGAGAGCAGTACTTC
>TRBJ2-6|TRBV5-4|NA|NA
CASSPDPGANVLTF
TGTGCCAGCAGCCCGGATCCTGGGGCCAACGTCCTGACCTTC